This is a list of T cell receptor beta chains from one sample in a study of T cells after yellow fever vaccination. A single record per CDR3 protein comes from TCRdb applying MiXCR to the 5' RACE reads. This repertoire shows 400,000 or so distinct CDR3 sequences, approximately 10% found once; its top ten account for roughly 18%. The sequencing here drew on PBMCs, taken on the day of the first yellow fever vaccination. Receptor source: a man aged 18 to 30 who received the YFV17D yellow fever vaccine. CDR3s include the opening cysteine and the closing phenylalanine or tryptophan. Fields, in order: D gene, J gene, clone size, V gene, CDR3 DNA, CDR3 protein. The D gene is left open where the match is weak. Some rows have no size entry. The others give once, few or many, or a class for an expanded clone.

>-|TRBJ2-5|-|TRBV4-1
TGCGCCAGCAGCCAAGATCCCGTGTCGGGGGAGACCCAGTACTTC
CASSQDPVSGETQYF
>-|TRBJ2-5|few|TRBV5-4
TGTGCCAGCAGCGTGATTGGGGGCCGGGAGACCCAGTACTTC
CASSVIGGRETQYF
>-|TRBJ2-2|-|TRBV27
TGTGCCAGCAGTCCCAGTTACGACACCGGGGAGCTGTTTTTT
CASSPSYDTGELFF
>-|TRBJ2-3|few|TRBV4-1
TGCGCCAGCAGTCATCCGTACAGAAATACGCAGTATTTT
CASSHPYRNTQYF
>-|TRBJ2-3|-|TRBV4-1
TGCGCCAGCAGCCAAGAAGGGACAGCGGGGCTTAGCACAGATACGCAGTATTTT
CASSQEGTAGLSTDTQYF
>-|TRBJ2-5|-|TRBV10-3
TGTGCCATCAGGGATTGGGAGACCCAGTACTTC
CAIRDWETQYF
>-|TRBJ2-1|few|TRBV4-1
TGCGCCAGCAGCCAAGTGCTACTGGGAATTGGAAATGAGCAGTTCTTC
CASSQVLLGIGNEQFF
>TRBD1|TRBJ2-7|-|TRBV6-5
TGTGCCAGCAGTTACTCGGACAGGGCCGAGCAGTACTTC
CASSYSDRAEQYF
>TRBD1|TRBJ2-2|-|TRBV5-6
TGTGCCAGCAGCCCAATGCCAGGGACAGGGGGGACCGGGGAGCTGTTTTTT
CASSPMPGTGGTGELFF
>-|TRBJ1-6|-|TRBV30
TGTGCCTGGGACAAGGGTAATTCACCCCTCCACTTT
CAWDKGNSPLHF
>-|TRBJ1-4|-|TRBV6-5
TGTGCCAGCAGTTACTCTTCCAGGGAGAATGAAAAACTGTTTTTT
CASSYSSRENEKLFF
>-|TRBJ2-3|-|TRBV6-2/TRBV6-3
TGTGCCAGCAGTTACTCGAATCCAGGCGGGGAGACCACAGATACGCAGTATTTT
CASSYSNPGGETTDTQYF
>-|TRBJ2-2|once|TRBV2
TGTGCTGAAAGGGGGGGTAGGACCGGGGAGCTGTTTTTT
CAERGGRTGELFF
>-|TRBJ1-4|-|TRBV30
TGTGCCTGGGCCCAATCCGTCGATGAAAAACTGTTTTTT
CAWAQSVDEKLFF
>TRBD1|TRBJ1-1|many|TRBV6-5
TGTGCCAGCAGTTTGTACAGGGGCACTGAAGCTTTCTTT
CASSLYRGTEAFF
>TRBD1|TRBJ1-5|-|TRBV12-3/TRBV12-4
TGTGCCAGCATCGGGACAGGGAGGAATCAGCCCCAGCTTTTT
CASIGTGRNQPQLF
>TRBD1|TRBJ1-5|many|TRBV7-9
TGTGCCAGCAGCAGGGGACAGGGGCAGCCCCAGCATTTT
CASSRGQGQPQHF
>-|TRBJ2-2|few|TRBV12-5
TGTGCTAGTGGTCGCACCGGGGAGCTGTTTTTT
CASGRTGELFF